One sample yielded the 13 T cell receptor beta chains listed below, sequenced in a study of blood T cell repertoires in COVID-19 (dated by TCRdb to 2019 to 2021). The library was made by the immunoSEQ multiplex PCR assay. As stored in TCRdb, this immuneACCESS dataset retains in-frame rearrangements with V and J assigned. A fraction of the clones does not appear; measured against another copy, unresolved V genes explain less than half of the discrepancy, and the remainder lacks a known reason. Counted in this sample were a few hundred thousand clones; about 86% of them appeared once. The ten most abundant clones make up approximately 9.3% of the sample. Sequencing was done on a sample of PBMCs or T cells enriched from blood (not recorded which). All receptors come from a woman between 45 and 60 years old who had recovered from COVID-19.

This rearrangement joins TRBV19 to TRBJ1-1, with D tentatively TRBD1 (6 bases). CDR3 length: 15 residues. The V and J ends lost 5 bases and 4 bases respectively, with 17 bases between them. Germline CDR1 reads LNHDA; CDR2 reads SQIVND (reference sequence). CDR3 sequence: CASSPWGGLGTEAFF. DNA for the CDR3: TGTGCCAGTAGTCCTTGGGGGGGCCTGGGCACTGAAGCTTTCTTT.

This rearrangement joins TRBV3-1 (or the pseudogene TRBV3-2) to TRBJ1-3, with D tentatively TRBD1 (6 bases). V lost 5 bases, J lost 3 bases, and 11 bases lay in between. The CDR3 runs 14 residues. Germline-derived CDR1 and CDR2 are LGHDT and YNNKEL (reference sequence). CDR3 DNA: TGTGCCAGCAGCGCTACAGGGAATGGAAACACCATATATTTT. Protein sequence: CASSATGNGNTIYF.

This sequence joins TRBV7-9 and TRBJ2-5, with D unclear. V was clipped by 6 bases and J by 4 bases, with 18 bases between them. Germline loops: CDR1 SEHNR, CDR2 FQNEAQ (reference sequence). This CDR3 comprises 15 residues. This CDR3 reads CASSNSGLMGETQYF. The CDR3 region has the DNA TGTGCCAGCAGTAATTCGGGTCTCATGGGAGAGACCCAGTACTTC.

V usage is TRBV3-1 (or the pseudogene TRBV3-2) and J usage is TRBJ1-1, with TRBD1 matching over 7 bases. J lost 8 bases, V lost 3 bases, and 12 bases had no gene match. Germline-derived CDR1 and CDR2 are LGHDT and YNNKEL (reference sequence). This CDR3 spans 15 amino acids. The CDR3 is CASSQADRVSSEAFF. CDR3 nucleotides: TGTGCCAGCAGCCAGGCCGACAGGGTTTCGTCGGAAGCTTTCTTT.

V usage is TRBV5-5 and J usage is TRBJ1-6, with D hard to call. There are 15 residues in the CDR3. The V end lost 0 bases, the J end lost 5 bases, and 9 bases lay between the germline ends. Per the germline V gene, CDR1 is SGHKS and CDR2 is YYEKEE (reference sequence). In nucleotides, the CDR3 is TGTGCCAGCAGCTTGGGAGGTCTAGATAATTCACCCCTCCACTTT. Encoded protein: CASSLGGLDNSPLHF.

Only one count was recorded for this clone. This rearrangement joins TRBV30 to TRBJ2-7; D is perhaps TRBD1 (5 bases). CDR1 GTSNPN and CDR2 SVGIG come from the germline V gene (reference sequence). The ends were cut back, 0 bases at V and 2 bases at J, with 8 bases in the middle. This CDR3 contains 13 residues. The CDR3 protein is CAWSVGVTYEQYF. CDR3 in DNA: TGTGCCTGGAGTGTAGGGGTCACCTACGAGCAGTACTTC.

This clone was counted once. CDR3 DNA: TGCGCCAGCAGCCAAGATTCAGTTTTTAAGGGGGTAGAATATGGCTACACCTTC. Protein product: CASSQDSVFKGVEYGYTF. This sequence joins TRBV4-1 and TRBJ1-2; TRBD1 might be the D (6 bases). Germline CDR1 and CDR2: MGHRA and YSYEKL. The CDR3 is 18 amino acids. V lost 0 bases to trimming and J lost 5 bases, with 22 bases between them.

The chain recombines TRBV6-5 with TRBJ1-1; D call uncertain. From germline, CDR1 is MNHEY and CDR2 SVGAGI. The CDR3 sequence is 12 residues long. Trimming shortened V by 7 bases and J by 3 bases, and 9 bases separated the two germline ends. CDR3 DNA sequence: TGTGCCAGCATCCCGGGGTACACTGAAGCTTTCTTT. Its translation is CASIPGYTEAFF.

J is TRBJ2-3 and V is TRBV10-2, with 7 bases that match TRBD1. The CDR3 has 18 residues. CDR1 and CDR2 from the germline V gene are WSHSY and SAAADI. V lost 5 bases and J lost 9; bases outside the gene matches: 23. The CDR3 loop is CASSPDAGQEAFTGTQYF. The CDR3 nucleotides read TGCGCCAGCAGTCCAGACGCCGGACAGGAGGCCTTCACAGGGACGCAGTATTTT.

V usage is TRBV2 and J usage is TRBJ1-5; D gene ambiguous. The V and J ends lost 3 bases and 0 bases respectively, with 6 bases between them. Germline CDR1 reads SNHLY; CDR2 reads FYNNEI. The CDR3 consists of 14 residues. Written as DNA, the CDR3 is TGTGCCAGCAGTGACGGGTATAGCAATCAGCCCCAGCATTTT. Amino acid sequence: CASSDGYSNQPQHF.

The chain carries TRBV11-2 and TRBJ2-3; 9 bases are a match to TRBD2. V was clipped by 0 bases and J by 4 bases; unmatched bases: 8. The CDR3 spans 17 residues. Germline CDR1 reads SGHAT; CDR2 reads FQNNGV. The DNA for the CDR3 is TGTGCCAGCAGCTTAGATTGGCGGGGGGGAATCGCAGATACGCAGTATTTT. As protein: CASSLDWRGGIADTQYF.

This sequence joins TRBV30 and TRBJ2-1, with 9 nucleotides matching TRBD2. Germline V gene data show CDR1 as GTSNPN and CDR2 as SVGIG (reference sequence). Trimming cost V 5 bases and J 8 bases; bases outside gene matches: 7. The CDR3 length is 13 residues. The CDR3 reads CAWASGAGDEQFF. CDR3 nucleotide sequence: TGTGCCTGGGCTAGCGGGGCCGGGGATGAGCAGTTCTTC. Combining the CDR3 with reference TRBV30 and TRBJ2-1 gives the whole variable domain SQTIHQWPATLVQPVGSPLSLECTVEGTSNPNLYWYRQAAGRGLQLLFYSVGIGQISSEVPQNLSASRPQDRQFILSSKKLLLSDSGFYLCAWASGAGDEQFFGPGTRLTVL.

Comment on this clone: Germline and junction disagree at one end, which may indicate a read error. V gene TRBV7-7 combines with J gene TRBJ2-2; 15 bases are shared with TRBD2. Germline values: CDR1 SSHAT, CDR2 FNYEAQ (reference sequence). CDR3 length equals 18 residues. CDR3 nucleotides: TGTGCTAGCATCCTGGGGACTAGCGGGGGGAAAAACACCGGGGAGCTGTTTTTT. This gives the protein CASILGTSGGKNTGELFF.